These T cell receptor beta chains were read from a single sample in a study of OX40 agonist ivuxolimab in advanced cancers. Produced via immunoSEQ multiplex PCR; TCRdb's table is partial and in-frame only. Found here are about 62,000 clones, 85% to 95% of them singletons; the top ten hold roughly 12%. Here the sequenced sample was CD4+ or CD8+ T cells sorted from blood, taken in a trial of the OX40 agonist ivuxolimab. These receptors all stem from an adult with an advanced solid tumor such as melanoma, head and neck, liver or kidney cancer. The CDR3 runs from the conserved cysteine through the conserved F or W.

v_call	j_call	cdr3_aa
TRBV11-2	TRBJ2-7	CASSSGVAYEQYF
TRBV27	TRBJ1-5	CASGRNQPQHF
TRBV27	TRBJ2-7	CASSLDGAYEQYF
TRBV29-1	TRBJ2-1	CSVMGHRYNEQFF
TRBV21-1	TRBJ1-2	CASSKDYGGHGYTF
TRBV9	TRBJ2-2	CASSVSPGELFF
TRBV11-2	TRBJ2-2	CASSLERPALTGELFF
TRBV6-4	TRBJ1-1	CASRPRDTVNTEAFF
TRBV10-3	TRBJ2-3	CAISESSPRSRGADTQYF
TRBV4-2	TRBJ2-5	CASSQDPGGLETQYF
TRBV2	TRBJ2-7	CASTAYNYEQYF